Reported below is one T cell receptor (beta chain). These data are taken from a study of blood T cell repertoires in COVID-19. Whole-study context: Italy, Spain and the United States were the sources of the convalescent and acute COVID-19 samples.

V was pared by 6 bases and J by 1 base, with 8 bases of the junction left unmatched. The CDR3 extends over 15 amino acids. Germline lookup yields CDR1 SQVTM and CDR2 ANQGSEA. In the original analysis: Reference gene primer amplification gave nucleated cell count estimates. The assay was immunoSEQ multiplex PCR, and TCRdb's table has in-frame clones only and misses some. V, J and clone size are taken as reported in that table, and D and trimming were inferred from the DNA itself. Of roughly 150,000 clones detected, around 92% appear once; the ten largest clones hold about 2.8%. This chain connects TRBV29-1 to TRBJ2-3; TRBD1 matches 9 bases. This TCR derives from a man aged 55 to 70 with acute or convalescent COVID-19. Sequenced sample: peripheral blood. CDR3 region: CSVIRGQGRTDTQYF. The CDR3 nucleotides are TGCAGCGTCATCCGGGGACAGGGCCGCACAGATACGCAGTATTTT.